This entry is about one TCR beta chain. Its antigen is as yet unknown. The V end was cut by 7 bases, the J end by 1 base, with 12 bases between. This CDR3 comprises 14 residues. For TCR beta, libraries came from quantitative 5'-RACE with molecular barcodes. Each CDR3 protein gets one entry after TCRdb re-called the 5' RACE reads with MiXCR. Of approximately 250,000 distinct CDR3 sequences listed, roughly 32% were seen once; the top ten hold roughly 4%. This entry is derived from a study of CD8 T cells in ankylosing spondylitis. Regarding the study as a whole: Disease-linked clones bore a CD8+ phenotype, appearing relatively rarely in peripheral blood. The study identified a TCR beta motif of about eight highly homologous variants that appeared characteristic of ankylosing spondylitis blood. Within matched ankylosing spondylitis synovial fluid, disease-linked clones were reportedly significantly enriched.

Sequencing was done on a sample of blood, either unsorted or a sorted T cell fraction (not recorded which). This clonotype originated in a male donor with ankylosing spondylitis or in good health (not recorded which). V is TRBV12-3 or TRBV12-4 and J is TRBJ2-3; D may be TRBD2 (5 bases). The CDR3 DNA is TGTGCCAGCACCCCATCGAGGGGCACAGATACGCAGTATTTT. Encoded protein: CASTPSRGTDTQYF.